The 11 T cell receptor beta chains below all came from one sample that was sequenced in a study of blood T cell repertoires in COVID-19. Clones were sequenced by immunoSEQ multiplex PCR, and TCRdb holds only the in-frame ones, with some missing. The sample shows approximately 36,000 clones, around 90% of them seen only once. The sample was peripheral blood. The receptor set was obtained from a man in his 60s with active or convalescent COVID-19.

The gene calls are TRBV11-2 and TRBJ1-2; D unresolved. The ends were cut back, 2 bases at V and 4 bases at J, with 8 bases in the middle. Germline lookup yields CDR1 SGHAT and CDR2 FQNNGV. The CDR3 loop spans 13 amino acids. In DNA form, the CDR3 reads TGTGCCAGCAGCTTACAACAGAGCTATGGCTACACCTTC. Translated, it gives CASSLQQSYGYTF.

This chain links TRBV11-1 with TRBJ2-3; TRBD1 aligns across 9 bases. Per the germline V gene, CDR1 is SGHAT and CDR2 is FQDESV (reference sequence). Germline trimming cut 5 bases from V and 6 bases from J; bases unmatched to any gene: 9. The CDR3 has 15 residues. CDR3 protein: CASSLRDRARDTQYF. CDR3 DNA sequence: TGTGCCAGCAGCCTCCGGGACAGGGCCAGGGATACGCAGTATTTT.

This clone showed up just a few times. The chain joins TRBV6-1 to TRBJ1-2; D is perhaps TRBD1 (6 bases). The V gene lost 0 bases and the J gene lost 7 bases, with 18 bases spanning the gap. Germline assignment: CDR1 MNHNS and CDR2 SASEGT. CDR3 length: 16 residues. Here the CDR3 DNA reads TGTGCCAGCAGTGAAGCCCGGACCAGGGGTTTCGGTGGCTACACCTTC. It yields the protein CASSEARTRGFGGYTF.

The CDR3 bases are TGTGCCAGCTCACCAATGGACAGAGCCGACTCCTACGAGCAGTACTTC. It translates to CASSPMDRADSYEQYF. V gene TRBV18 combines with J gene TRBJ2-7; tentatively, D is TRBD1 (6 bases). CDR3 size: 16 residues. Per the germline V gene, CDR1 is KGHSH and CDR2 is LQKENI. Trimming cost V 2 bases and J 0 bases, with 14 bases left between them.

The chain combines TRBV10-2 with TRBJ1-5; D might be TRBD1 (6 bases). V lost 5 bases, J lost 4 bases, and 12 bases lay in between. Germline values: CDR1 WSHSY, CDR2 SAAADI. This CDR3 contains 14 residues. The CDR3 region is CASSPTGKNQPQHF. The CDR3 DNA sequence: TGCGCCAGCAGTCCCACAGGGAAGAATCAGCCCCAGCATTTT.

The chain has TRBV28 and TRBJ2-1, with 8 nucleotides matching TRBD1. Germline V gene data show CDR1 as MDHEN and CDR2 as SYDVKM. The CDR3 contains 16 residues. Trimming at V came to 4 bases and at J to 0 bases, leaving 5 bases not matched to a gene. CDR3 loop: CASSSWDRRSYNEQFF. The CDR3 nucleotides are TGTGCCAGCAGTTCCTGGGACAGGCGCTCCTACAATGAGCAGTTCTTC. The entire variable domain, with the rest obtained from reference TRBV28 and TRBJ2-1, is as follows: DVKVTQSSRYLVKRTGEKVFLECVQDMDHENMFWYRQDPGLGLRLIYFSYDVKMKEKGDIPEGYSVSREKKERFSLILESASTNQTSMYLCASSSWDRRSYNEQFFGPGTRLTVL.

V usage is TRBV2 and J usage is TRBJ2-5, with TRBD1 matching 9 bases. Germline values: CDR1 SNHLY, CDR2 FYNNEI. CDR3 size: 15 residues. V shed 7 bases and J 6 bases; nucleotides not matched to a gene: 12. The CDR3 sequence is CASTAPDRGKKTQYF. The CDR3, as DNA: TGTGCCAGCACTGCCCCGGACAGGGGAAAAAAGACCCAGTACTTC.

The chain couples TRBV7-9 to TRBJ1-4, with D possibly being TRBD1 (5 bases). The germline gives CDR1 SEHNR, CDR2 FQNEAQ (reference sequence). The CDR3 length is 12 residues. V was pared by 6 bases and J by 12 bases, with 14 bases between. The CDR3 DNA reads as TGTGCCAGCAGTCGAGACGGGGGTGAACTGTTTTTT. Its translation: CASSRDGGELFF.

This chain connects TRBV6-1 to TRBJ2-3, with D hard to call. This CDR3 is 16 amino acids long. V gave up 3 bases and J gave up 4 bases, with 17 bases separating them. Germline V CDR1 and CDR2: MNHNS, SASEGT. The CDR3 here is CASSDHSPVSADTQYF. In DNA form, the CDR3 reads TGTGCCAGCAGTGACCACTCGCCCGTTTCCGCAGATACGCAGTATTTT.

Turning to this clone: One junction end does not reproduce the germline sequence, and a read error may be involved. V is TRBV7-9 and J is TRBJ1-2; D remains unclear. The CDR3 totals 8 residues. The germline gives CDR1 SEHNR, CDR2 FQNEAQ (reference sequence). The CDR3 is CASSSSSF. The CDR3 region has the DNA TGTGCCAGCAGCTCTTCCTCCTTT.

This chain joins TRBV5-1 and TRBJ2-3; 14 bases are a match to TRBD2. With V trimmed by 3 bases and J by 5 bases, 11 bases remained unmatched. CDR1 SGHRS and CDR2 YFSETQ come from the germline V gene. The CDR3 runs 18 residues. CDR3 in amino acids: CASSSPGTSGSRVDTQYF. CDR3 DNA: TGCGCCAGCAGCTCCCCCGGGACTAGCGGGAGTCGGGTAGATACGCAGTATTTT.